Listed below are T cell receptor beta chains from one sample, sequenced in a study of OX40 agonist ivuxolimab in advanced cancers. TCRdb's table, derived via immunoSEQ multiplex PCR, lists solely in-frame clones and lacks some. The table has about 40,000 clones, approximately 86% seen once. The sample consisted of CD4+ or CD8+ T cells sorted from blood, taken in a trial of the OX40 agonist ivuxolimab. Source of these receptors: an adult with an advanced solid tumor such as melanoma, head and neck, liver or kidney cancer. Each CDR3 is given with its conserved first and last residue. The D gene is left open where the match is weak. Size is omitted from some rows. Given values are once, few, many or a class for expanded clones.

-	TRBV7-3	TRBJ2-5	-	CASSLTGNQETQYF	TGTGCCAGCAGCTTAACAGGAAACCAAGAGACCCAGTACTTC
-	TRBV4-3	TRBJ1-6	-	CASSQVEGAHNSPLHF	TGCGCCAGCAGCCAAGTGGAAGGGGCTCATAATTCACCCCTCCACTTT
-	TRBV5-4	TRBJ1-1	-	CASSFGRTQNTEAFF	TGTGCCAGCAGCTTTGGCCGGACCCAGAACACTGAAGCTTTCTTT
-	TRBV5-6	TRBJ2-3	-	CASSLAWGITDTQYF	TGTGCCAGCAGCTTGGCCTGGGGGATCACAGATACGCAGTATTTT
-	TRBV10-2	TRBJ1-4	-	CASSESRPHRVGEKLFF	TGCGCCAGCAGTGAGTCGCGTCCTCACAGGGTGGGCGAAAAACTGTTTTTT
-	TRBV5-4	TRBJ1-2	-	CASIPGGQHYGYTF	TGTGCCAGCATCCCTGGAGGGCAGCACTATGGCTACACCTTC
-	TRBV11-2	TRBJ2-7	-	CASSLEADEQYF	TGTGCCAGCAGCTTAGAGGCTGACGAGCAGTACTTC
-	TRBV6-5	TRBJ2-7	TRBD2	CASSLLAGVGEQYF	TGTGCCAGCAGCCTACTAGCGGGGGTAGGCGAGCAGTACTTC
once	TRBV9	TRBJ2-7	-	CASSVAGEVSYEQYF	TGTGCCAGCAGCGTAGCTGGGGAGGTAAGCTACGAGCAGTACTTC
-	TRBV5-6	TRBJ2-7	TRBD1	CASSLEIGTGSSYEQYF	TGTGCCAGCAGCTTGGAAATCGGGACAGGGAGTTCCTACGAGCAGTACTTC
-	TRBV4-2	TRBJ1-5	-	CASSQAGGNQPQHF	TGTGCCAGCAGCCAAGCAGGGGGCAATCAGCCCCAGCATTTT
-	TRBV5-4	TRBJ2-7	TRBD1	CASSLGDRPEQYF	TGTGCCAGCAGCTTGGGGGACAGGCCCGAGCAGTACTTC
-	TRBV6-5	TRBJ2-7	TRBD1	CASRGQGVYEQYF	TGTGCCAGCAGGGGACAGGGGGTCTACGAGCAGTACTTC
medium-sized	TRBV7-9	TRBJ2-5	-	CASSPRDTGEETQYF	TGTGCCAGCAGCCCGAGGGACACCGGGGAAGAGACCCAGTACTTC
medium-sized	TRBV15	TRBJ1-1	-	CATSRVGRGEAFF	TGTGCCACCAGCAGAGTTGGCAGGGGTGAAGCTTTCTTT
-	TRBV9	TRBJ2-7	-	CASSTGPNSYEQYF	TGTGCCAGCAGCACAGGACCCAATTCCTACGAGCAGTACTTC
-	TRBV13	TRBJ2-3	-	CASSLGGSTDTQYF	TGTGCCAGCAGCTTAGGGGGGAGCACAGATACGCAGTATTTT
-	TRBV27	TRBJ1-6	TRBD1	CASSLSVDRGNSPLHF	TGTGCCAGCAGTTTATCAGTGGACAGGGGTAATTCACCCCTCCACTTT
-	TRBV7-9	TRBJ1-1	-	CASSLGGDPEAFF	TGTGCCAGCAGCTTGGGGGGGGACCCTGAAGCTTTCTTT
once	TRBV13	TRBJ1-1	TRBD1	CASSSRGRITEAFF	TGTGCTAGCAGCTCAAGGGGGCGGATCACTGAAGCTTTCTTT
-	TRBV5-1	TRBJ2-3	-	CASSLRETGFTDTQYF	TGCGCCAGCAGTCTCAGGGAAACGGGATTCACAGATACGCAGTATTTT
once	TRBV5-1	TRBJ2-7	-	CASSLDPGSEQYF	TGCGCCAGCAGCTTGGACCCGGGCAGCGAGCAGTACTTC
-	TRBV7-2	TRBJ1-2	-	CASSLEVRYYGYTF	TGTGCCAGCAGCTTAGAGGTGCGGTACTATGGCTACACCTTC
-	TRBV7-8	TRBJ1-1	-	CASSLMGGASVTEAFF	TGTGCCAGCAGCTTGATGGGGGGGGCAAGCGTCACTGAAGCTTTCTTT
few	TRBV28	TRBJ1-1	-	CASSLTLEAFF	TGTGCCAGCAGTTTAACCCTCGAAGCTTTCTTT
-	TRBV4-1	TRBJ2-2	TRBD1	CASSDGTAVNTGELFF	TGCGCCAGCAGCGATGGGACAGCCGTGAACACCGGGGAGCTGTTTTTT
-	TRBV7-9	TRBJ2-7	-	CASSLGTYEQYF	TGTGCCAGCAGCTTGGGGACCTACGAGCAGTACTTC
-	TRBV6-1	TRBJ2-3	-	CATGADTQYF	TGTGCCACGGGTGCAGATACGCAGTATTTT
-	TRBV6-5	TRBJ1-1	-	CASSPGQGVTEAFF	TGTGCCAGCAGTCCGGGGCAGGGAGTAACTGAAGCTTTCTTT
-	TRBV13	TRBJ1-2	-	CASSHGGDGYTF	TGTGCCAGCAGCCACGGGGGCGATGGCTACACCTTC
-	TRBV27	TRBJ1-2	-	CASSFHLTGTGGHYGYTF	TGTGCCAGCAGTTTCCACCTCACAGGGACCGGAGGCCATTATGGCTACACCTTC
-	TRBV9	TRBJ1-1	TRBD1	CASSVVTGANTEAFF	TGTGCCAGCAGCGTAGTAACAGGGGCGAACACTGAAGCTTTCTTT
-	TRBV5-4	TRBJ2-7	-	CASSLRDSAHEQYF	TGTGCCAGCAGCTTGAGAGACTCCGCCCACGAGCAGTACTTC
-	TRBV4-3	TRBJ1-2	-	CASSQDQRAAKGPYGYTF	TGCGCCAGCAGCCAAGATCAACGGGCGGCGAAGGGACCCTATGGCTACACCTTC
few	TRBV6-5	TRBJ1-1	TRBD1	CASSSGGEDTEAFF	TGTGCCAGCAGTTCAGGGGGGGAAGACACTGAAGCTTTCTTT
medium-sized	TRBV4-3	TRBJ1-2	-	CASSRDQEWVYGYTF	TGCGCCAGCAGCCGTGATCAGGAGTGGGTCTATGGCTACACCTTC
-	TRBV28	TRBJ2-7	-	CASRSRGYTYLTYEQYF	TGTGCCAGCAGATCCAGGGGCTATACCTATTTAACCTACGAGCAGTACTTC
-	TRBV11-2	TRBJ2-7	TRBD2	CASSSGLGTSFYEQYF	TGTGCCAGCAGTTCTGGGCTGGGGACTAGCTTTTACGAGCAGTACTTC
-	TRBV5-6	TRBJ1-1	TRBD1	CASSLGTGGYNTEAFF	TGTGCCAGCAGCTTGGGGACAGGGGGCTACAACACTGAAGCTTTCTTT
-	TRBV6-5	TRBJ1-2	TRBD1	CASSYSGQGNYGYTF	TGTGCCAGCAGTTACTCGGGACAGGGCAACTATGGCTACACCTTC
-	TRBV27	TRBJ2-1	-	CASSLTPPRGVEQFF	TGTGCCAGCAGCCTAACCCCCCCCCGGGGAGTTGAGCAGTTCTTC
-	TRBV6-5	TRBJ2-1	TRBD2	CASSPSGGAPEQFF	TGTGCCAGCAGCCCTAGCGGGGGGGCCCCTGAGCAGTTCTTC
-	TRBV6-6	TRBJ1-1	-	CASSYSITEAFF	TGTGCCAGCAGTTACTCGATCACTGAAGCTTTCTTT
-	TRBV6-5	TRBJ2-3	-	CASSGVGTADTQYF	TGTGCCAGTTCAGGTGTGGGGACGGCGGATACGCAGTATTTT
-	TRBV7-2	TRBJ2-1	TRBD2	CASTSLVGGGNEQFF	TGTGCCAGCACATCTCTAGTGGGGGGAGGGAATGAGCAGTTCTTC
few	TRBV4-1	TRBJ2-7	TRBD2	CASSQLAGGEVPAEQYF	TGCGCCAGCAGCCAACTAGCGGGGGGCGAAGTTCCGGCCGAGCAGTACTTC
-	TRBV5-6	TRBJ2-2	TRBD1	CASSHRGAPNTGELFF	TGTGCCAGCAGCCACAGGGGGGCCCCGAACACCGGGGAGCTGTTTTTT